This T cell receptor (beta chain) is drawn from a study of blood T cell repertoires in COVID-19. Study at large: Donors in the United States, Italy and Spain gave samples during acute or convalescent COVID-19. In each case, the material was cDNA or gDNA derived from T cells, B-cell-depleted T cells, or PBMCs.

Original methodology: Amplification from reference gene primers served as the basis for estimated nucleated cell counts. The method was immunoSEQ multiplex PCR; TCRdb's version includes in-frame clones alone and lacks a portion of them. That table furnishes V, J and clone size, whereas the DNA furnished D and trimming. Of around 270,000 clones listed, around nine tenths are singletons. The sequencing sample was made of peripheral blood. The TCR originated in a man between 40 and 49 years old who had recovered from COVID-19.

The DNA for the CDR3 is TGTGCCAGCTCACAGGGACTAGCGGGAGACGAGCAGTACTTC. Translated: CASSQGLAGDEQYF. The chain recombines TRBV18 with TRBJ2-7, with 14 bases that match TRBD2. Germline V lookup: CDR1 KGHSH, CDR2 LQKENI. Unmatched junction bases numbered 1, after V lost 4 bases and J lost 5 bases. The CDR3 totals 14 residues.